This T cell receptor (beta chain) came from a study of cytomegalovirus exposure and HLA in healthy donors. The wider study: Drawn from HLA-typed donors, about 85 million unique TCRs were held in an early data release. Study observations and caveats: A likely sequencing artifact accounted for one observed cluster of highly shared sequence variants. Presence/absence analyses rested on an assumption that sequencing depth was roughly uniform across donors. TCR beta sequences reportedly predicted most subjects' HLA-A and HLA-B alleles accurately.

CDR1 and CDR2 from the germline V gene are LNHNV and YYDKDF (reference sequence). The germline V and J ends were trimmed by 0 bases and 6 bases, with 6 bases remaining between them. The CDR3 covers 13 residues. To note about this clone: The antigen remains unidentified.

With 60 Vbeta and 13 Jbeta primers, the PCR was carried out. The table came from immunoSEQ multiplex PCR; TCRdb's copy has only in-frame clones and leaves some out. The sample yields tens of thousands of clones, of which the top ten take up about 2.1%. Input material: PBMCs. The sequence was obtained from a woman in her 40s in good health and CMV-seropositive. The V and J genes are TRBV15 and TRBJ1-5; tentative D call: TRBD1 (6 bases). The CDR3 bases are TGTGCCACCAGCAGAGACAGGGGTCAGCCCCAGCATTTT. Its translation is CATSRDRGQPQHF.